These T cell receptor beta chains were read from a single sample in a study of blood T cell repertoires in COVID-19. The repertoire was sequenced with immunoSEQ multiplex PCR; TCRdb's copy has only in-frame clones and lacks some. This table has 270,000 or so clones, around 89% appearing once. Material for sequencing was peripheral blood. Receptors were obtained from a man between 40 and 49 years old with acute or convalescent COVID-19. CDR3s include the opening cysteine and the closing phenylalanine or tryptophan. A D gene is named only where the DNA matches it firmly. The size of a clone is reported for some rows only, either as once, few or many, or as a class for expanded clones.

D: NA
V: TRBV13
size: NA
J: TRBJ1-3
DNA: TGTGCCAGCAGCCAGGGCTACTCTGGAAACACCATATATTTT
CDR3: CASSQGYSGNTIYF

D: TRBD1
V: TRBV11-1
size: NA
J: TRBJ1-1
DNA: TGTGCCAGCAGCTCTAATAAAGGGGGCAACACTGAAGCTTTCTTT
CDR3: CASSSNKGGNTEAFF

D: TRBD1
V: TRBV25-1
size: NA
J: TRBJ1-1
DNA: TGTGCCAGCAGTGGAGGGACAGTGACTGAAGCTTTCTTT
CDR3: CASSGGTVTEAFF

D: NA
V: TRBV5-1
size: NA
J: TRBJ2-2
DNA: TGCGCCAGCACCGAACAGGGGAGGACCGGGGAGCTGTTTTTT
CDR3: CASTEQGRTGELFF

D: NA
V: TRBV5-1
size: once
J: TRBJ1-6
DNA: TGCGCCAGCAGCTGGACAGTTGAGGATAATTCACCCCTCCACTTT
CDR3: CASSWTVEDNSPLHF

D: TRBD1
V: TRBV2
size: NA
J: TRBJ1-4
DNA: TGTGCCAGCAGTCACCGGAGGACAGGTGACAATGAAAAACTGTTTTTT
CDR3: CASSHRRTGDNEKLFF

D: NA
V: TRBV5-6
size: NA
J: TRBJ1-1
DNA: TGTGCCAGCGGCCGGGGTAGTAGCACTGAAGCTTTCTTT
CDR3: CASGRGSSTEAFF

D: NA
V: TRBV18
size: NA
J: TRBJ1-1
DNA: TGTGCCAGTTCGGGGTGGGGTTTGAACACTGAAGCTTTCTTT
CDR3: CASSGWGLNTEAFF

D: TRBD2
V: TRBV2
size: NA
J: TRBJ2-3
DNA: TGTGCCAGCAGCCCTTTGAGAGGGGTAGCGGGGGGTCGACGCACAGATACGCAGTATTTT
CDR3: CASSPLRGVAGGRRTDTQYF

D: TRBD1
V: TRBV12-5
size: NA
J: TRBJ2-2
DNA: TGTGCTAGTGGTCCCCAGGGGGTATACACCGGGGAGCTGTTTTTT
CDR3: CASGPQGVYTGELFF

D: TRBD1
V: TRBV12-5
size: NA
J: TRBJ2-7
DNA: TGTGCTAGCAGGGGGACAGGGGGTACCTACGAGCAGTACTTC
CDR3: CASRGTGGTYEQYF

D: TRBD1
V: TRBV11-3
size: NA
J: TRBJ1-5
DNA: TGTGCCAGCAGCGCGGGACAGAGCAATCAGCCCCAGCATTTT
CDR3: CASSAGQSNQPQHF

D: NA
V: TRBV6-5
size: NA
J: TRBJ1-3
DNA: TGTGCCAGCAGCACAGGGACAGGAAACACCATATATTTT
CDR3: CASSTGTGNTIYF

D: NA
V: TRBV5-1
size: few
J: TRBJ1-1
DNA: TGCGCCAGCAGCTCCAGGTCGGAAATCACTGAAGCTTTCTTT
CDR3: CASSSRSEITEAFF

D: TRBD1
V: TRBV28
size: NA
J: TRBJ1-4
DNA: TGTGCCAGCAGACCCTCCGGGACAGGGGGCTTTAATGAAAAACTGTTTTTT
CDR3: CASRPSGTGGFNEKLFF

D: TRBD1
V: TRBV19
size: NA
J: TRBJ1-2
DNA: TGTGCCAGTAGTAAGGGGGCACCTGGGCTTCTGTACTATGGCTACACCTTC
CDR3: CASSKGAPGLLYYGYTF

D: TRBD1
V: TRBV3-1/TRBV3-2
size: NA
J: TRBJ2-5
DNA: TGTGCCAGCAGCCTGGGACAGGGTGGAGAGACCCAGTACTTC
CDR3: CASSLGQGGETQYF

D: NA
V: TRBV27
size: NA
J: TRBJ1-2
DNA: TGTGCCAGCAGGGAGGGGTGGGGGGGCATGTGGTATGGCTACACCTTC
CDR3: CASREGWGGMWYGYTF

D: NA
V: TRBV12-3/TRBV12-4
size: NA
J: TRBJ1-6
DNA: TGTGCCAGCAGTCCGACATTTAATTCACCCCTCCACTTT
CDR3: CASSPTFNSPLHF

D: TRBD2
V: TRBV5-6
size: NA
J: TRBJ2-3
DNA: TGTGCCAGCAGTACCCCGGGACTAGAGAAGACAGATACGCAGTATTTT
CDR3: CASSTPGLEKTDTQYF

D: NA
V: TRBV3-1/TRBV3-2
size: NA
J: TRBJ2-7
DNA: TGTGCCAGCAGCCAAGTGTCGGGGGGCATCTACGAGCAGTACTTC
CDR3: CASSQVSGGIYEQYF

D: NA
V: TRBV15
size: NA
J: TRBJ2-1
DNA: TGTGCCACCAGCAGAGATTTGGGAGGGGGCAATGAGCAGTTCTTC
CDR3: CATSRDLGGGNEQFF

D: NA
V: TRBV5-5
size: NA
J: TRBJ2-7
DNA: TGTGCCAGCACAGTGGGCACCTACGAGCAGTACTTC
CDR3: CASTVGTYEQYF

D: NA
V: TRBV7-9
size: NA
J: TRBJ2-1
DNA: TGTGCCAGCAGCTTAAAGGGCGGGGCCTACAATGAGCAGTTCTTC
CDR3: CASSLKGGAYNEQFF

D: NA
V: TRBV4-1
size: NA
J: TRBJ2-1
DNA: TGCGCCAGCAGCCAAGAAGGAGGGGAGCAGTTCTTC
CDR3: CASSQEGGEQFF

D: NA
V: TRBV5-1
size: NA
J: TRBJ2-2
DNA: TGCGCCAGCAGCTTGGAGGGGATCAACACCGGGGAGCTGTTTTTT
CDR3: CASSLEGINTGELFF

D: NA
V: TRBV2
size: NA
J: TRBJ2-1
DNA: TGTGCCAGCAGCCGAGACAGTAACCTAGAGCAGTTCTTC
CDR3: CASSRDSNLEQFF

D: NA
V: TRBV15
size: NA
J: TRBJ2-7
DNA: TGTGCCACCAGCAGAGACCGTTCCTACGAGCAGTACTTC
CDR3: CATSRDRSYEQYF

D: TRBD1
V: TRBV3-1/TRBV3-2
size: NA
J: TRBJ1-6
DNA: TGTGCCAGCAGCCAAGCCCCCGGGACAGGGGATTCACCCCTCCACTTT
CDR3: CASSQAPGTGDSPLHF

D: TRBD2
V: TRBV4-2
size: few
J: TRBJ2-3
DNA: TGTGCCAGCAGCCAAGGAGCGGGTGGTAGCGGGGGTCGCACAGATACGCAGTATTTT
CDR3: CASSQGAGGSGGRTDTQYF

D: NA
V: TRBV27
size: NA
J: TRBJ2-7
DNA: TGTGCCAGCAGTTTAAGGCGGGACTACGAGCAGTACTTC
CDR3: CASSLRRDYEQYF

D: NA
V: TRBV5-5
size: NA
J: TRBJ1-4
DNA: TGTGCCAGCACCAAATACGTAGTCACGAATGAAAAACTGTTTTTT
CDR3: CASTKYVVTNEKLFF

D: NA
V: TRBV19
size: NA
J: TRBJ2-6
DNA: TGTGCCAGTAGTATAGTCGAGGGAACAGGGTGGCCTCCTGGGGCCAACGTCCTGACTTTC
CDR3: CASSIVEGTGWPPGANVLTF

D: TRBD1
V: TRBV28
size: once
J: TRBJ2-7
DNA: TGTGCCAGCAGTTTCCTTCGATACCGGGACAGAACCTACGAGCAGTACTTC
CDR3: CASSFLRYRDRTYEQYF

D: TRBD2
V: TRBV7-2
size: NA
J: TRBJ2-1
DNA: TGTGCCAGCAGCTCTCGGGGGGGGAATGAGCAGTTCTTC
CDR3: CASSSRGGNEQFF

D: TRBD1
V: TRBV7-9
size: NA
J: TRBJ2-3
DNA: TGTGCCAGCAACCTCGGACAGGGAGCCACAGATACGCAGTATTTT
CDR3: CASNLGQGATDTQYF

D: NA
V: TRBV6-5
size: NA
J: TRBJ1-1
DNA: TGTGCCAGCAAGCAAAGCACTGAAGCTTTCTTT
CDR3: CASKQSTEAFF

D: TRBD1
V: TRBV11-2
size: NA
J: TRBJ1-2
DNA: TGTGCCAGCAGCTCGTGGACAGGGGGAAGTGGCTACACCTTC
CDR3: CASSSWTGGSGYTF

D: NA
V: TRBV9
size: NA
J: TRBJ1-2
DNA: TGTGCCAGCAGCGTAGACCCCAGGGGCTATGGCTACACCTTC
CDR3: CASSVDPRGYGYTF

D: TRBD1
V: TRBV24-1
size: NA
J: TRBJ2-1
DNA: TGTGCCACCAGTGAGGCAGGGGGCGGGAATGAGCAGTTCTTC
CDR3: CATSEAGGGNEQFF

D: TRBD1
V: TRBV5-4
size: NA
J: TRBJ2-7
DNA: TGTGCCAGCAGCACCCGGGACAGGGGAAACTACGAGCAGTACTTC
CDR3: CASSTRDRGNYEQYF

D: TRBD1
V: TRBV11-2
size: NA
J: TRBJ2-7
DNA: TGTGCCAGCAGCTTGGGACAGGGGCCCTACGAGCAGTACTTC
CDR3: CASSLGQGPYEQYF

D: TRBD1
V: TRBV11-2
size: NA
J: TRBJ2-2
DNA: TGTGCCAGCAGCTTTCATATCGGGACAGGGGCCGCGTTTGCCGGGGAGCTGTTTTTT
CDR3: CASSFHIGTGAAFAGELFF

D: TRBD1
V: TRBV12-3/TRBV12-4
size: NA
J: TRBJ2-1
DNA: TGTGCCAGCAGGGAGGACAGGGTCAATGAGCAGTTCTTC
CDR3: CASREDRVNEQFF

D: TRBD1
V: TRBV18
size: NA
J: TRBJ1-2
DNA: TGTGCCAGCTCAACCATCGGGACAGCTTATGGCTACACCTTC
CDR3: CASSTIGTAYGYTF

D: TRBD2
V: TRBV19
size: NA
J: TRBJ2-5
DNA: TGTGCCAGTAGCCCACCGGGGGGTTACCAAGAGACCCAGTACTTC
CDR3: CASSPPGGYQETQYF

D: NA
V: TRBV5-4
size: NA
J: TRBJ2-3
DNA: TGTGCCAGCAGCTTGGCAGGCGGGCCCAGGACAGATACGCAGTATTTT
CDR3: CASSLAGGPRTDTQYF

D: NA
V: TRBV18
size: NA
J: TRBJ2-5
DNA: TGTGCCAGCTCACCACCGAACAGCCAAGAGACCCAGTACTTC
CDR3: CASSPPNSQETQYF

D: NA
V: TRBV2
size: NA
J: TRBJ1-2
DNA: TGTGCCAGCAGTGCAGAGCCGGGCTATGGCTACACCTTC
CDR3: CASSAEPGYGYTF

D: NA
V: TRBV18
size: once
J: TRBJ2-1
DNA: TGTGCCAGCTCACGGGGCAGGGCGTTCCCGTACAATGAGCAGTTCTTC
CDR3: CASSRGRAFPYNEQFF

D: NA
V: TRBV9
size: NA
J: TRBJ1-1
DNA: TGTGCCAGCAGCGCGAGGTGGAGGGAGGGTAACACTGAAGCTTTCTTT
CDR3: CASSARWREGNTEAFF

D: TRBD2
V: TRBV5-1
size: few
J: TRBJ2-1
DNA: TGCGCCAGCACCCTGACTAGCGGGGCGATTGAGCAGTTCTTC
CDR3: CASTLTSGAIEQFF

D: NA
V: TRBV6-5
size: NA
J: TRBJ1-6
DNA: TGTGCCAGCAGTTCCGGACAGAGACTGTATAATTCACCCCTCCACTTT
CDR3: CASSSGQRLYNSPLHF

D: NA
V: TRBV19
size: NA
J: TRBJ1-5
DNA: TGTGCCAGCCGTAAGGGGAATCAGCCCCAGCATTTT
CDR3: CASRKGNQPQHF

D: TRBD1
V: TRBV29-1
size: NA
J: TRBJ2-1
DNA: TGCAGCGCCGGATCGACAGGGGGCGCCTACAATGAGCAGTTCTTC
CDR3: CSAGSTGGAYNEQFF

D: NA
V: TRBV2
size: NA
J: TRBJ1-2
DNA: TGTGCCAGCAGTGAGGGCCAGGCAGACTATGGCTACACCTTC
CDR3: CASSEGQADYGYTF

D: TRBD1
V: TRBV7-9
size: NA
J: TRBJ1-5
DNA: TGTGCCAGCAGCCCACCCGGGACAGGGAGTCAGCCCCAGCATTTT
CDR3: CASSPPGTGSQPQHF